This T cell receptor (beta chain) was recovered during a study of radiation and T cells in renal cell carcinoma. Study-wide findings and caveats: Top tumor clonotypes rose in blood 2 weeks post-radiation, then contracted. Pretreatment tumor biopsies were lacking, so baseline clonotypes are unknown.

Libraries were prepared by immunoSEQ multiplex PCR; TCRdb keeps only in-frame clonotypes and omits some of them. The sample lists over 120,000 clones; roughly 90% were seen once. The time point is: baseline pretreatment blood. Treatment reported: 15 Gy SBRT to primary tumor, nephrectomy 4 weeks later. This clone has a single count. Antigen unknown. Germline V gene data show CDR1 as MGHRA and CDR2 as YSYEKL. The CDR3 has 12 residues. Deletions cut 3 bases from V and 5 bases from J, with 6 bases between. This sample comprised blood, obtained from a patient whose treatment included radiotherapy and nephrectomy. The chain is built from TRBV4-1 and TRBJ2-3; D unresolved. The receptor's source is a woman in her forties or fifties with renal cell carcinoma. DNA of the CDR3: TGCGCCAGCAGCCAGTCGTTAGATACGCAGTATTTT. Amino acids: CASSQSLDTQYF.